This passage covers 15 T cell receptor beta chains from one sample sequenced in a study of blood T cell repertoires in COVID-19. Sequencing was performed with immunoSEQ multiplex PCR; in TCRdb, only in-frame clones are kept and a portion is missing. The data contain fewer than 100,000 clones, 87% of them singletons. The sample taken for sequencing was peripheral blood. Source of these receptors: a woman older than 75 with acute or convalescent COVID-19.

This clone was seen just once. The chain combines TRBV7-8 with TRBJ1-6; D is undetermined. Trimming took off 5 bases at V and 10 bases at J, with 9 bases between the two ends. The CDR3 has 12 residues. Germline CDR1 reads SGHVS; CDR2 reads FQNEAQ. CDR3 sequence (DNA): TGTGCCAGCAGCCTCGGGTACTCACCCCTCCACTTT. Its translation: CASSLGYSPLHF.

This sequence joins TRBV3-1 (or the pseudogene TRBV3-2) and TRBJ2-1; 13 bases are shared with TRBD2. The CDR3 totals 15 residues. From germline, CDR1 is LGHDT and CDR2 YNNKEL (reference sequence). V trimming: 4 bases; J trimming: 7 bases; junction bases outside the gene matches: 4. In nucleotides, the CDR3 is TGTGCCAGCAGCCTACTAGCGGGGGGGCCGAATGAGCAGTTCTTC. Protein product: CASSLLAGGPNEQFF.

The chain joins TRBV27 to TRBJ1-2; D is unresolved. This CDR3 has 11 residues. Trimming left V 7 bases short and J 3 bases short, with 6 bases between. Germline loops: CDR1 MNHEY, CDR2 SMNVEV (reference sequence). Here the CDR3 reads CASMSDYGYTF. The CDR3 region has the DNA TGTGCCAGCATGTCCGACTATGGCTACACCTTC.

The V call is TRBV11-2, the J call TRBJ1-1; D may be TRBD1 (6 bases). This CDR3 is built from 13 residues. CDR1 is SGHAT, CDR2 FQNNGV, per germline. V shed 5 bases and J shed 8 bases, with 15 bases lying between them. Here the CDR3 DNA reads TGTGCCAGCAGCATTGGGACAAATGGAGAAGCTTTCTTT. It encodes CASSIGTNGEAFF.

The gene calls are TRBV3-1 (or the pseudogene TRBV3-2) and TRBJ2-5, with a tentative D call TRBD2 (6 bases). CDR3 length equals 13 residues. The V and J ends lost 4 bases and 4 bases respectively, with 10 bases between them. Germline lookup yields CDR1 LGHDT and CDR2 YNNKEL (reference sequence). Here the CDR3 reads CASSLLSGETQYF. CDR3 bases: TGTGCCAGCAGCCTTCTTAGCGGAGAGACCCAGTACTTC.

The chain has TRBV11-3 and TRBJ2-2; 7 bases are a match to TRBD2. Germline-derived CDR1 and CDR2 are SGHNT and YENEEA. The CDR3 sequence is 14 residues long. Losses at the gene ends were 5 bases for V and 6 bases for J; bases not matched to a gene: 6. In nucleotides, the CDR3 is TGTGCCAGCAGCCCGTCCGCGGGAGCCGGGGAGCTGTTTTTT. This sequence encodes CASSPSAGAGELFF.

The chain combines TRBV6-2 or TRBV6-3 with TRBJ2-1; 8 bases align to TRBD2. Germline CDR1 and CDR2: MNHEY and SVGEGT. The CDR3 has 16 residues. With V trimmed by 0 bases and J by 8 bases, 9 bases remained unmatched. The CDR3 reads CASSYSSLAGVDEQFF. The CDR3 bases are TGTGCCAGCAGTTACTCGTCCCTAGCGGGCGTCGATGAGCAGTTCTTC.

V gene TRBV23-1 combines with J gene TRBJ2-1; possible D gene TRBD2, 6 bases. TRBV23-1 is given ORF status, its function remaining uncertain. The V end lost 4 bases, the J end lost 5 bases, and 21 bases lay between the germline ends. The CDR3 contains 17 residues. For the CDR3, the DNA is TGCGCCAGCAGTCTACCGACTATTAGCGGTAAAAACAATGAGCAGTTCTTC. Protein sequence: CASSLPTISGKNNEQFF.

This chain uses TRBV3-1 (or the pseudogene TRBV3-2) with TRBJ1-1; D perhaps matches TRBD1 (6 bases). V lost 5 bases to trimming and J lost 8 bases, with 12 bases between them. The CDR3 is made up of 12 amino acids. CDR1 is LGHDT, CDR2 YNNKEL, per germline (reference sequence). CDR3 sequence (DNA): TGTGCCAGCAGCTTACTACAGGGCGAAGCTTTCTTT. This gives the protein CASSLLQGEAFF.

J is TRBJ1-2 and V is TRBV6-5; D is possibly TRBD1 (6 bases). V was cut by 6 bases and J by 7 bases, with 18 bases left in between. CDR3 length: 14 residues. Germline V gene data show CDR1 as MNHEY and CDR2 as SVGAGI. CDR3 DNA sequence: TGTGCCAGCAGCTCCTGGGGGGGGGCGGGTGGCTACACCTTC. Translating gives CASSSWGGAGGYTF.

V usage is TRBV2 and J usage is TRBJ2-7; 10 nucleotides align to TRBD1. This CDR3 comprises 14 residues. Germline V gene sequence: CDR1 SNHLY, CDR2 FYNNEI. J gave up 6 bases and V 5 bases, and 7 bases lay outside the gene matches. Here the CDR3 DNA reads TGTGCCAGCAGTTATACCGGGACAGGGGTCGAGCAGTACTTC. This encodes CASSYTGTGVEQYF.

This rearrangement joins TRBV10-1 to TRBJ2-2; 8 positions match TRBD2. The CDR3 extends over 16 amino acids. Germline V CDR1 and CDR2: WNHNN, SYGVQD (reference sequence). Trimming at V came to 7 bases and at J to 3 bases, leaving 10 bases not matched to a gene. CDR3 sequence (DNA): TGCGCCAGCACGAATACCGGGGGGGCATACACCGGGGAGCTGTTTTTT. It translates to CASTNTGGAYTGELFF.

V usage is TRBV7-9 and J usage is TRBJ2-7, with a weak D call TRBD2 (6 bases). CDR1 SEHNR and CDR2 FQNEAQ come from the germline V gene (reference sequence). The CDR3 has 15 amino acids. V lost 5 bases and J lost 0, with 14 bases in between. CDR3 nucleotide sequence: TGTGCCAGCAGCCAGCCGGGGCGGGACTCCTACGAGCAGTACTTC. Protein: CASSQPGRDSYEQYF.

The V gene is TRBV29-1, the J gene TRBJ2-7, with D tentatively TRBD1 (6 bases). The germline V and J ends were trimmed by 7 bases and 4 bases, with 14 bases remaining between them. The germline CDR1 and CDR2 sequences are SQVTM and ANQGSEA. The CDR3 runs to 12 residues. The DNA of the CDR3 is TGCAGCGCCCGAAGGGGGTCTTACGAGCAGTACTTC. Translating it yields CSARRGSYEQYF.

J is TRBJ2-7 and V is TRBV28, with D possibly TRBD2 on 6 matching bases. The CDR3 spans 12 residues. In germline, CDR1 is MDHEN, CDR2 SYDVKM. Trimming removed 7 bases from V and 5 bases from J, with 12 bases in between. CDR3 DNA sequence: TGTGCCAGCAACCGCGGGGTGCACGAGCAGTACTTC. This gives the protein CASNRGVHEQYF. Full variable domain (missing parts from reference TRBV28 and TRBJ2-7): DVKVTQSSRYLVKRTGEKVFLECVQDMDHENMFWYRQDPGLGLRLIYFSYDVKMKEKGDIPEGYSVSREKKERFSLILESASTNQTSMYLCASNRGVHEQYFGPGTRLTVT.